This entry lists 30 T cell receptor beta chains sequenced from one sample in a study of OX40 agonist ivuxolimab in advanced cancers. Clones were sequenced by immunoSEQ multiplex PCR, and TCRdb holds only the in-frame ones, with some missing. The sample carries fewer than 12,000 clones, around 79% recorded once. This sample comprised CD4+ or CD8+ T cells sorted from blood, obtained in a trial of the OX40 agonist ivuxolimab. The receptors were sampled from an adult with an advanced solid tumor such as melanoma, head and neck, liver or kidney cancer.

The rearrangement links TRBV29-1 to TRBJ2-1, with 7 bases aligning to TRBD2. Germline values: CDR1 SQVTM, CDR2 ANQGSEA. The CDR3 sequence is 17 residues long. V lost 1 base, J lost 0 bases, and 9 bases stayed unmatched. CDR3 in amino acids: CSVEGLEAGSSYNEQFF. The CDR3 DNA follows: TGCAGCGTTGAAGGGCTGGAAGCGGGGAGCTCCTACAATGAGCAGTTCTTC.

The V and J genes are TRBV7-2 and TRBJ2-5, with TRBD2 identical over 10 bases. Losses at the gene ends were 3 bases for V and 2 bases for J; bases not matched to a gene: 0. Germline CDR1 is SGHTA and CDR2 is FQGNSA. The CDR3 loop spans 14 amino acids. CDR3 nucleotides: TGTGCCAGCAGCTTGACTAGCGGGCAAGAGACCCAGTACTTC. It encodes CASSLTSGQETQYF.

On this clone itself: The DNA is left out, because the CDR3 cannot be placed on it with certainty; the CDR3 is given as TCRdb lists it. The V and J genes are TRBV28 and TRBJ2-3; the DNA was not used to check the table's D call, TRBD1. The CDR3 sequence runs 14 residues, both termini included. Germline CDR1 is MDHEN and CDR2 is SYDVKM. CDR3 in amino acids: CASSLDKATDTQYF.

Details on this clone: Since the CDR3 does not end with the conserved phenylalanine or tryptophan, this likely comes from a read error. The chain has TRBV27 and TRBJ2-7; weak D call: TRBD1 (5 bases). Deletions cut 0 bases from V and 2 bases from J, with 11 bases between. The CDR3 is 15 amino acids. The germline CDR1 and CDR2 sequences are MNHEY and SMNVEV (reference sequence). The CDR3 region has the DNA TGTGCCAGCAGTTTATCCGCCGGACACACCTACGAGCAGTACTTA. As protein: CASSLSAGHTYEQYL.

This clone is medium-sized (0.01 to 0.1%) in the sample. The chain joins TRBV5-6 to TRBJ2-3; perhaps TRBD2 as D (6 bases). V lost 2 bases to trimming and J lost 2 bases, with 12 bases between them. The length of the CDR3 is 15 residues. CDR1 and CDR2 (germline): SGHDT, YYEEEE. The chain's CDR3 is CASSLGDFDTDTQYF. DNA for the CDR3: TGTGCCAGCAGCTTAGGGGACTTTGACACAGATACGCAGTATTTT.

This chain links TRBV4-3 with TRBJ2-1; TRBD2 aligns across 12 bases. After removal of 4 bases from V and 5 bases from J, the junction contained 3 bases not matched to a gene. The germline gives CDR1 LGHNA, CDR2 YSLEER. The CDR3 is 15 amino acids. Written as DNA, the CDR3 is TGCGCCAGCAGCCCCCGACTAGCGGGGGACAATGAGCAGTTCTTC. This sequence encodes CASSPRLAGDNEQFF.

The V gene is TRBV27, the J gene TRBJ2-1, with a weak D call TRBD1 (6 bases). Germline values: CDR1 MNHEY, CDR2 SMNVEV (reference sequence). V shed 5 bases and J shed 2 bases, with 16 bases lying between them. The CDR3 has 16 amino acids. CDR3 sequence (DNA): TGTGCCAGCAGTAAATCGACAGGAATTGCCTACAATGAGCAGTTCTTC. This gives the protein CASSKSTGIAYNEQFF.

This chain uses TRBV7-3 with TRBJ2-2; the D is unclear. Germline lookup yields CDR1 SGHTA and CDR2 FQGTGA. This CDR3 spans 13 amino acids. V was clipped by 8 bases and J by 2 bases, with 9 bases between them. DNA of the CDR3: TGTGCCAGCGCACGCGAAAACACCGGGGAGCTGTTTTTT. Translated, it gives CASARENTGELFF.

This chain links TRBV11-2 with TRBJ2-5; TRBD1 might be the D (6 bases). The CDR3 covers 16 residues. V was cut by 4 bases and J by 0 bases, with 15 bases left in between. Germline-derived CDR1 and CDR2 are SGHAT and FQNNGV. Here the CDR3 reads CASSSQNRVDQETQYF. CDR3 bases: TGTGCCAGCAGCTCACAAAACAGGGTAGACCAAGAGACCCAGTACTTC.

In this sample, this clone turned up a few times. V is TRBV13 and J is TRBJ1-1, with TRBD1 as a possible D gene (5 bases). Germline CDR1 and CDR2: PRHDT and FYEKMQ (reference sequence). There are 13 residues in the CDR3. Trimming took off 5 bases at V and 7 bases at J, with 14 bases between the two ends. The CDR3 coding sequence is TGTGCCAGCAGCACCGGACGGGGGAATGAAGCTTTCTTT. Protein sequence: CASSTGRGNEAFF.

This clone was recorded only once. V is TRBV5-4 and J is TRBJ1-3; D possibly corresponds to TRBD1 (5 bases). CDR3 length: 13 residues. The V end lost 5 bases, the J end lost 2 bases, and 8 bases lay between the germline ends. Germline lookup yields CDR1 SGHNT and CDR2 YYREEE (reference sequence). CDR3: CASRGDPGNTIYF. The CDR3 DNA reads as TGTGCCAGCAGGGGGGATCCTGGAAACACCATATATTTT. The entire variable domain, with the rest obtained from reference TRBV5-4 and TRBJ1-3, is as follows: ETGVTQSPTHLIKTRGQQVTLRCSSQSGHNTVSWYQQALGQGPQFIFQYYREEENGRGNFPPRFSGLQFPNYSSELNVNALELDDSALYLCASRGDPGNTIYFGEGSWLTVV.

This clone was seen a handful of times. The rearrangement links TRBV27 to TRBJ2-7; tentatively, D is TRBD2 (6 bases). This CDR3 has 14 residues. The germline gives CDR1 MNHEY, CDR2 SMNVEV (reference sequence). The germline V and J ends were trimmed by 2 bases and 0 bases, with 8 bases remaining between them. CDR3 in amino acids: CASSLGRSSYEQYF. Here the CDR3 DNA reads TGTGCCAGCAGTTTAGGGAGGAGCTCCTACGAGCAGTACTTC.

V is TRBV27 and J is TRBJ1-1, with D maybe TRBD1 (6 bases). Germline V CDR1 and CDR2: MNHEY, SMNVEV (reference sequence). CDR3 length: 14 amino acids. V lost 6 bases and J 4 bases, leaving 15 bases between the germline ends. For the CDR3, the DNA is TGTGCCAGCAGCCCCTTGGGGGCGGGCACTGAAGCTTTCTTT. Translation gives CASSPLGAGTEAFF.

In its sample, this clone was seen a few times. The chain joins TRBV5-1 to TRBJ2-7; weak D call: TRBD2 (5 bases). Per the germline V gene, CDR1 is SGHRS and CDR2 is YFSETQ. V dropped 5 bases and J dropped 7 bases, with 13 bases sitting between them. The length of the CDR3 is 12 residues. CDR3 in DNA: TGCGCCAGCAGTACGGGATTCGAAGAGCAGTACTTC. It translates to CASSTGFEEQYF.

The chain is built from TRBV27 and TRBJ2-7, with 11 bases lining up with TRBD2. The V gene's germline CDR1 is MNHEY and CDR2 SMNVEV (reference sequence). Trimming took 5 bases from V and 4 from J; bases not matched to a gene: 10. This CDR3 is 16 amino acids long. The CDR3 nucleotides are TGTGCCAGCAGTGAGGGGACTAGCGGCTGGGATTACGAGCAGTACTTC. Encoded protein: CASSEGTSGWDYEQYF.

The rearrangement joins TRBV9 to TRBJ2-7; 7 positions match TRBD2. The CDR3 spans 15 residues. Trimming cost V 0 bases and J 0 bases; bases outside gene matches: 3. Germline assignment: CDR1 SGDLS and CDR2 YYNGEE. The CDR3: CASSVDGGSSYEQYF. The CDR3 DNA reads TGTGCCAGCAGCGTAGACGGCGGGAGCTCCTACGAGCAGTACTTC.

The genes are TRBV5-4 and TRBJ2-7; a weak D match, TRBD1 (6 bases). Germline V gives CDR1 SGHNT, CDR2 YYREEE (reference sequence). Trimming took 0 bases from V and 6 from J, leaving 10 bases between them. This CDR3 region has 13 residues. CDR3 nucleotides: TGTGCCAGCAGCTTGGGGGGGCCGGTCGAGCAGTACTTC. Its translation is CASSLGGPVEQYF.

For the CDR3, the DNA is TGTGCCACAAAGACAGGGGGCTCTGGCTACACCTTC. Amino acid sequence: CATKTGGSGYTF. The gene calls are TRBV2 and TRBJ1-2, with 10 positions matching TRBD1. The CDR3 is 12 amino acids. CDR1 is SNHLY, CDR2 FYNNEI, per germline. The ends lost 10 bases at V and 7 bases at J; junction bases unmatched: 6.

This chain links TRBV7-6 with TRBJ2-7; TRBD2 is a possible D gene (7 bases). CDR1 is SGHVS and CDR2 is FNYEAQ in the germline V gene. CDR3 size: 15 residues. Deletions cut 4 bases from V and 0 bases from J, with 13 bases between. DNA of the CDR3: TGTGCCAGCAGCTCCCAACGGGGGGCCTCCTACGAGCAGTACTTC. Protein: CASSSQRGASYEQYF.

The chain combines TRBV6-1 with TRBJ2-7; D ambiguous. Per the germline V gene, CDR1 is MNHNS and CDR2 is SASEGT. The germline V and J ends were trimmed by 4 bases and 2 bases, with 15 bases remaining between them. The CDR3 totals 15 residues. Here the CDR3 DNA reads TGTGCCAGCAGTGTCGAACTCCCAGAGGCCTACGAGCAGTACTTC. This translates into CASSVELPEAYEQYF.

This clone has only a few counts. The chain is built from TRBV4-1 and TRBJ2-7; no firm D call. Trimming removed 0 bases at V and 3 bases at J, with 12 bases between. The CDR3 has 15 residues. Germline lookup yields CDR1 MGHRA and CDR2 YSYEKL. In DNA, the CDR3 is TGCGCCAGCAGCCAAGAGTTCCCCAGATACTACGAGCAGTACTTC. It specifies CASSQEFPRYYEQYF.

There are a few counts of this clone. This rearrangement joins TRBV9 to TRBJ1-4, with D unresolved. V was pared by 4 bases and J by 0 bases, with 13 bases between. CDR1 and CDR2 from the germline V gene are SGDLS and YYNGEE. This CDR3 contains 16 residues. The chain's CDR3 is CASSPTLGPTNEKLFF. For the CDR3, the DNA is TGTGCCAGCAGCCCAACGTTGGGTCCAACTAATGAAAAACTGTTTTTT.

V usage is TRBV30 and J usage is TRBJ2-1; D tentatively reads TRBD1 or TRBD2 (5 bases each). CDR3 size: 12 residues. Germline lookup yields CDR1 GTSNPN and CDR2 SVGIG (reference sequence). V shed 0 bases and J shed 9 bases, with 9 bases lying between them. The CDR3 DNA follows: TGTGCCTGGAGTGTATCTGGGGGTGAGCAGTTCTTC. Residues: CAWSVSGGEQFF.

V gene TRBV5-1 combines with J gene TRBJ2-7; D perhaps matches TRBD1 (6 bases). The CDR3 extends over 15 amino acids. Trimming removed 1 base at V and 6 bases at J, with 17 bases between. CDR1 SGHRS and CDR2 YFSETQ come from the germline V gene. The DNA for the CDR3 is TGCGCCAGCAGCTTGTTGGGCAGGGGTGGGCGCGAGCAGTACTTC. As protein: CASSLLGRGGREQYF.

CDR3: CASSPTSGNTIYF. For the CDR3, the DNA is TGTGCCAGCAGTCCCACCTCTGGAAACACCATATATTTT. The chain employs TRBV6-5 and TRBJ1-3; no definite D call. V lost 5 bases and J 0 bases, leaving 5 bases between the germline ends. Per the germline V gene, CDR1 is MNHEY and CDR2 is SVGAGI. The CDR3 has 13 residues.

The V gene is TRBV10-1, the J gene TRBJ2-7; 9 bases line up with TRBD2. Germline assignment: CDR1 WNHNN and CDR2 SYGVQD (reference sequence). The CDR3 contains 16 residues. With 10 bases clipped from V and 2 bases from J, the junction kept 15 bases outside the gene matches. The CDR3 bases are TGCGCCATTGCCGGGAGCGGGAGGATTAGTGCCTACGAGCAGTACTTC. It yields the protein CAIAGSGRISAYEQYF.

This rearrangement joins TRBV9 to TRBJ2-1; 8 positions agree with TRBD2. The germline V gene encodes CDR1 SGDLS and CDR2 YYNGEE. This CDR3 contains 15 residues. The J segment lost 9 bases and the V segment lost 0 bases, leaving 8 bases of the junction unmatched. The CDR3 DNA is TGTGCCAGCAGCGTAGACGGGAGGGCCTATGGTGAGCAGTTCTTC. Its protein is CASSVDGRAYGEQFF.

The chain links TRBV27 to TRBJ1-1, with D perhaps matching TRBD1 (5 bases). The CDR3 is 17 residues long. Trimming took 6 bases from V and 0 from J, leaving 20 bases between them. The germline CDR1 and CDR2 sequences are MNHEY and SMNVEV (reference sequence). The CDR3 DNA sequence: TGTGCCAGCAGCCAAGAAGGTGCGGCAGGGTTGAACACTGAAGCTTTCTTT. This translates into CASSQEGAAGLNTEAFF.

The chain combines TRBV5-1 with TRBJ2-1; 9 bases map to TRBD2. J was trimmed by 6 bases and V by 4 bases; bases with no gene match: 14. CDR1 is SGHRS, CDR2 YFSETQ, per germline. The CDR3 consists of 17 residues. CDR3 DNA sequence: TGCGCCAGCAGCGTGGCCCCTTTAGCGGGGGCGAGCAATGAGCAGTTCTTC. This gives the protein CASSVAPLAGASNEQFF.

The chain uses TRBV6-6 and TRBJ2-1; 8 bases agree with TRBD1. CDR1 is MNHNY, CDR2 SVGAGI, per germline (reference sequence). This CDR3 is 15 amino acids long. Unmatched junction bases numbered 5, after V lost 7 bases and J lost 0 bases. The DNA of the CDR3 is TGTGCCAGCACCCCGACAGGGGACTCCTACAATGAGCAGTTCTTC. This codes for CASTPTGDSYNEQFF.